The source of this T cell receptor (beta chain) is a study of spatial heterogeneity in lung cancer. Study-level results: Tracking of tumor mutation counts was seen in expanded intratumoral alpha and beta TCR counts.

In this sample, this clonotype turned up many times. Its matching antigen is unknown. The library was built for alpha chains, so this beta chain is an off-target read and its size means little. One entry per CDR3 protein results from TCRdb running MiXCR on the 5' RACE reads. The sample has about 17,000 distinct CDR3 sequences; 6.2% are singletons. As for time point: sample taken at primary tumor resection. The V gene's germline CDR1 is MDHEN and CDR2 SYDVKM. The CDR3 is 15 residues long. V was clipped by 4 bases and J by 0 bases; unmatched bases: 4. This chain connects TRBV28 to TRBJ2-7; TRBD2 agrees at 9 bases. The receptor comes from a male donor with early-stage non-small cell lung cancer. This material consisted of lung tumor tissue, taken at surgery. The DNA of the CDR3 is TGTGCCAGCAGTTCGACTAGCGGAGGCTCCTACGAGCAGTACTTC. It is translated as CASSSTSGGSYEQYF.